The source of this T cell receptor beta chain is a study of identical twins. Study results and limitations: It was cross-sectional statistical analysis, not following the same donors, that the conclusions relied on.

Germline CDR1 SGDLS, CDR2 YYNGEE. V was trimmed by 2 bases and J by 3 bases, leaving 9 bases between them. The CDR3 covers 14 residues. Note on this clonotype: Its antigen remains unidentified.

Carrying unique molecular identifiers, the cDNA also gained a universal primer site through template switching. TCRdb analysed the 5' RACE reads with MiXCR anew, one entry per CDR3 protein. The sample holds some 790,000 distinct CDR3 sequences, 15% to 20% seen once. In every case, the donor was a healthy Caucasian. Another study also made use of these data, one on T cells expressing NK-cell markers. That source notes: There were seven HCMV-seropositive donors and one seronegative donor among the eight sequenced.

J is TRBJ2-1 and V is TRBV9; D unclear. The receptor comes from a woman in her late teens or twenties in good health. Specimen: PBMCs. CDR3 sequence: CASSVASYYNEQFF. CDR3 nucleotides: TGTGCCAGCAGCGTCGCCTCCTACTACAATGAGCAGTTCTTC.